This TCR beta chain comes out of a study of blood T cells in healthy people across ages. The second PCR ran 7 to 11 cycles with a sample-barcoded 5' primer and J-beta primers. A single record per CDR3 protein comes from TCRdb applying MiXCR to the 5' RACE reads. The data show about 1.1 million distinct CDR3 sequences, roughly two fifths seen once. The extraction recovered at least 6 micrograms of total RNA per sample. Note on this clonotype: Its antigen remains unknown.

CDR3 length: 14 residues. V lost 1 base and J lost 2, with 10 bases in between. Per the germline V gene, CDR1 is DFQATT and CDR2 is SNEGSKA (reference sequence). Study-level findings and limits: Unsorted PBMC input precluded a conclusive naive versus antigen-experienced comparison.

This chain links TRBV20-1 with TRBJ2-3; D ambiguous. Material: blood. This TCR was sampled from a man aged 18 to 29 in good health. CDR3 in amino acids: CSARVPGLTDTQYF. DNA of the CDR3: TGCAGTGCTAGAGTTCCAGGCCTCACAGATACGCAGTATTTT.